Listed below are T cell receptor beta chains from one sample, sequenced in a study of OX40 agonist ivuxolimab in advanced cancers. Sequenced by immunoSEQ multiplex PCR; TCRdb stores in-frame clones only, minus some. The table has approximately 50,000 clones, approximately 80% seen once. The material was CD4+ or CD8+ T cells sorted from blood, obtained in a trial of the OX40 agonist ivuxolimab. These receptor sequences come from an adult with an advanced solid tumor such as melanoma, head and neck, liver or kidney cancer. The CDR3 runs from the conserved cysteine through the conserved F or W. Fields, in order: V gene, clone size, D gene, J gene, CDR3 DNA, CDR3 protein. A D gene is named only where the DNA matches it firmly. Clone size, where shown, is once, few, many, or a class for clones that have expanded.

TRBV6-1	few	TRBD1	TRBJ2-2	TGTGCCAGCAGTCGGACAGGGGGGGCCGGGGAGCTGTTTTTT	CASSRTGGAGELFF
TRBV5-1	NA	TRBD2	TRBJ2-2	TGCGCCAGCAGCTTAGCGGGAGGCGGCACCGGGGAGCTGTTTTTT	CASSLAGGGTGELFF
TRBV6-5	NA	NA	TRBJ2-5	TGTGCCAGCAGTGCAAACCTCTTGGGGACCCAGTACTTC	CASSANLLGTQYF
TRBV7-2	NA	NA	TRBJ2-3	TGTGCCAGCAGCTTAGTTGTGGGTGTAGCAGATACGCAGTATTTT	CASSLVVGVADTQYF
TRBV13	NA	NA	TRBJ1-3	TGTGCCAGCAGCTTTCGCGGGGGGATCTCTGGAAACACCATATATTTT	CASSFRGGISGNTIYF
TRBV28	NA	TRBD2	TRBJ2-5	TGTGCCAGCAGTTTTTGGCGGGAGCGGGATAAGACCCAGTACTTC	CASSFWRERDKTQYF
TRBV28	once	TRBD2	TRBJ2-3	TGTGCCAGCAGTACCCGACTAGCGAGTGCAGATACGCAGTATTTT	CASSTRLASADTQYF
TRBV7-2	once	TRBD1	TRBJ1-2	TGTGCCAGCAGCCCGCGACAGGGGGCGGATGGCTACACCTTC	CASSPRQGADGYTF
TRBV5-1	NA	NA	TRBJ2-7	TGCGCCAGCAGCTTGGCGCCCGTTGATCTCTACGAGCAGTACTTC	CASSLAPVDLYEQYF
TRBV19	NA	TRBD1	TRBJ1-2	TGTGCCAGTAGTACCTGGGGGACAGGCTATGGCTACACCTTC	CASSTWGTGYGYTF
TRBV7-8	once	TRBD1	TRBJ2-2	TGTGCCAGCAGCTCAAAAATGGGACAGGGGAACACCGGGGAGCTGTTTTTT	CASSSKMGQGNTGELFF
TRBV10-1	NA	NA	TRBJ2-1	TGCGCCAGCAGTGAGCGGGGAGTCTCTTCTAATGAGCAGTTCTTC	CASSERGVSSNEQFF
TRBV30	NA	NA	TRBJ1-3	TGTGCCTGGAGTCCACCCGGGGGAGGGCCTGGAAACACCATATATTTT	CAWSPPGGGPGNTIYF
TRBV7-9	NA	NA	TRBJ2-3	TGTGCCAGCAGCTTAAATTCGGAGGTTACGCAGTATTTT	CASSLNSEVTQYF
TRBV11-2	few	TRBD1	TRBJ2-1	TGTGCCAGCAGCCTGGGACAGGGGGAGTACAATGAGCAGTTCTTC	CASSLGQGEYNEQFF
TRBV30	NA	NA	TRBJ2-3	TGTGCCTGGAGTGTACACACAGATACGCAGTATTTT	CAWSVHTDTQYF
TRBV7-9	NA	NA	TRBJ2-2	TGTGCCAGCAGCCCACGCGGTGGGGGGACCGGGGAGCTGTTTTTT	CASSPRGGGTGELFF
TRBV7-9	NA	NA	TRBJ1-1	TGTGCCAGCAGCTTATTCACAGGGCCGAACACTGAAGCTTTCTTT	CASSLFTGPNTEAFF
TRBV5-3	NA	NA	TRBJ2-1	TGTGCCAGAAGCTCGGCTAGGAGGAATGAGCAGTTCTTC	CARSSARRNEQFF
TRBV2	NA	NA	TRBJ1-6	TGTGCCAGCCTTCCGGTCTCCACCAATTCACCCCTCCACTTT	CASLPVSTNSPLHF
TRBV10-3	NA	TRBD2	TRBJ2-2	TGTGCCATCAGTGGACTAGCGGGAGGGCCCGCGAACACCGGGGAGCTGTTTTTT	CAISGLAGGPANTGELFF
TRBV28	NA	NA	TRBJ1-1	TGTGCCAGCAGTTATTCATATAAGCTCGCTGAAGCTTTCTTT	CASSYSYKLAEAFF
TRBV19	NA	NA	TRBJ1-1	TGTGCCAGTCTTGGACCGCTGAACACTGAAGCTTTCTTT	CASLGPLNTEAFF
TRBV11-1	NA	TRBD1	TRBJ1-5	TGTGCCAGCAGCGCGGGTAGGGGGCCTGATCAGCCCCAGCATTTT	CASSAGRGPDQPQHF
TRBV2	once	TRBD1	TRBJ2-2	TGTGCCAGCAGTTGGACAGGGGCCGGGGAGCTGTTTTTT	CASSWTGAGELFF
TRBV9	NA	TRBD2	TRBJ2-6	TGTGCCAGCAGCGTAGGCGGGGGGAGGACCAGCTGGGCCAACGTCCTGACTTTC	CASSVGGGRTSWANVLTF
TRBV7-9	NA	NA	TRBJ1-1	TGTGCCAGCAGATTGACACCATCTACGGCTGAAGCTTTCTTT	CASRLTPSTAEAFF
TRBV4-1	once	NA	TRBJ1-6	TGCGCCAGCAGCCAAGGTGGCAGGGGAGGTTCTGGAAATTCACCCCTCCACTTT	CASSQGGRGGSGNSPLHF
TRBV30	NA	NA	TRBJ1-3	TGTGCCTGGAGTAGTTTGGGGACACTCTATGGAAACACCATATATTTT	CAWSSLGTLYGNTIYF
TRBV4-2	once	TRBD1	TRBJ1-4	TGTGCCAGCAGCTCACAGGGGGGGTCAACTAATGAAAAACTGTTTTTT	CASSSQGGSTNEKLFF
TRBV9	NA	TRBD2	TRBJ2-5	TGTGCCAGCAGCGTAGGGTTTGCGGGAGGAGAGACCCAGTACTTC	CASSVGFAGGETQYF
TRBV5-1	NA	NA	TRBJ2-1	TGCGCCAGCAGCTTGGCCACCAGGGGCAATGAGCAGTTCTTC	CASSLATRGNEQFF
TRBV7-2	NA	NA	TRBJ2-5	TGTGCCAGCAGCCCCCCTCCCCGGGGAGAGACCCAGTACTTC	CASSPPPRGETQYF
TRBV18	NA	TRBD2	TRBJ2-3	TGTGCCAGCTCACCGGGACTAGCGGGAGGGGAAGATACGCAGTATTTT	CASSPGLAGGEDTQYF